This T cell receptor beta chain emerged from a study of blood T cell repertoires in COVID-19. Whole-study context: The United States, Italy and Spain provided the acute and convalescent COVID-19 samples.

Germline assignment: CDR1 MGHRA and CDR2 YSYEKL. The CDR3 has 13 amino acids. Trimming removed 1 base at V and 10 bases at J, with 13 bases between. The method was immunoSEQ multiplex PCR; TCRdb's version includes in-frame clones alone and lacks a portion of them. The data hold about 280,000 clones, with about 90% observed a single time. Sequenced sample: peripheral blood. This clonotype was obtained from a woman under 40 with COVID-19, enrolled during active disease. This chain joins TRBV4-1 and TRBJ1-1; the D is unclear. The CDR3 loop is CASSQVPGIIAFF. The CDR3 coding sequence is TGCGCCAGCAGCCAAGTACCCGGGATAATAGCTTTCTTT.